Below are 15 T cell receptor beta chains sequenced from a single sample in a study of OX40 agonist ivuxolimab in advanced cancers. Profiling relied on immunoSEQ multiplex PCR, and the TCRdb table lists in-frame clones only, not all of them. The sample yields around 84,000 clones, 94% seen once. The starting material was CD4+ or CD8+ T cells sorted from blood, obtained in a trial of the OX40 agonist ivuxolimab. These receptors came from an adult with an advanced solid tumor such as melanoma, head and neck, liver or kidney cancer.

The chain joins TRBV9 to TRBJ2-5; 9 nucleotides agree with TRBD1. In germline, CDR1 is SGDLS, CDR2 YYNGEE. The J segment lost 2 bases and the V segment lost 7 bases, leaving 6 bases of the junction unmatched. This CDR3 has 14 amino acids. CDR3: CASSGQGLQETQYF. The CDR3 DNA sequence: TGTGCCAGCTCGGGACAGGGTCTTCAAGAGACCCAGTACTTC. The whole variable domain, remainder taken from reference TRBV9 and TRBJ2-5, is DSGVTQTPKHLITATGQRVTLRCSPRSGDLSVYWYQQSLDQGLQFLIQYYNGEERAKGNILERFSAQQFPDLHSELNLSSLELGDSALYFCASSGQGLQETQYFGPGTRLLVL.

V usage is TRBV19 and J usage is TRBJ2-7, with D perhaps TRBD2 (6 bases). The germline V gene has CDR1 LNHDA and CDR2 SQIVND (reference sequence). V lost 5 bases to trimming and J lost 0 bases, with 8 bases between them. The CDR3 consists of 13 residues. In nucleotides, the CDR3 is TGTGCCAGTAGTTCGGGACTCTCCTACGAGCAGTACTTC. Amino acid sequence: CASSSGLSYEQYF. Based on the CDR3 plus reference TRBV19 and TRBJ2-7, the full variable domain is DGGITQSPKYLFRKEGQNVTLSCEQNLNHDAMYWYRQDPGQGLRLIYYSQIVNDFQKGDIAEGYSVSREKKESFPLTVTSAQKNPTAFYLCASSSGLSYEQYFGPGTRLTVT.

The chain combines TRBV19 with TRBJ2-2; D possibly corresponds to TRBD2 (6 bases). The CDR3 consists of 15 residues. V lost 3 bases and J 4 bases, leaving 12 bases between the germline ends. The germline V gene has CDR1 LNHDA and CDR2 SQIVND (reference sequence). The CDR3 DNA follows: TGTGCCAGTAGTATCCACCTTAGCGGCACCGGGGAGCTGTTTTTT. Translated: CASSIHLSGTGELFF.

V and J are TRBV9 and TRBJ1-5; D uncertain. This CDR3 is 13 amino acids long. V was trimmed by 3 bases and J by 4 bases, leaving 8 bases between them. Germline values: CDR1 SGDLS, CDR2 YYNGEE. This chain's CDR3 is CASSAGINQPQHF. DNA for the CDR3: TGTGCCAGCAGCGCCGGCATTAATCAGCCCCAGCATTTT.

The chain's CDR3 is CSVEWEETSGTYNEQFF. The CDR3 coding sequence is TGCAGCGTTGAGTGGGAAGAGACTAGCGGGACATACAATGAGCAGTTCTTC. This chain links TRBV29-1 with TRBJ2-1; TRBD2 agrees at 11 bases. Germline-derived CDR1 and CDR2 are SQVTM and ANQGSEA. Unmatched junction bases numbered 11, after V lost 3 bases and J lost 4 bases. This CDR3 is built from 17 residues.

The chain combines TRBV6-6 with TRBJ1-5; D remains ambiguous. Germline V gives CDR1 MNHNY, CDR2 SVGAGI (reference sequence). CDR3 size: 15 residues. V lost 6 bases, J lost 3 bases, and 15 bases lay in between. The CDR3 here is CASSLPLGDNQPQHF. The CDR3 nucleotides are TGTGCCAGCAGCCTTCCGTTGGGTGACAATCAGCCCCAGCATTTT.

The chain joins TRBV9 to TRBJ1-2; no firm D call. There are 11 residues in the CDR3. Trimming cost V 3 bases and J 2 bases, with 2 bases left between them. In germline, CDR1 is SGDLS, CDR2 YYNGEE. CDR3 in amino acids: CASSGNYGYTF. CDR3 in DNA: TGTGCCAGCAGCGGGAACTATGGCTACACCTTC.

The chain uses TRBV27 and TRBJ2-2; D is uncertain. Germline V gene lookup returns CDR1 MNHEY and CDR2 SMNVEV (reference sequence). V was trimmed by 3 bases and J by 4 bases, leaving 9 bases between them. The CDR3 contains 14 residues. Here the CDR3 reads CASSFPTTTGELFF. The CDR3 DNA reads TGTGCCAGCAGTTTCCCCACTACCACCGGGGAGCTGTTTTTT.

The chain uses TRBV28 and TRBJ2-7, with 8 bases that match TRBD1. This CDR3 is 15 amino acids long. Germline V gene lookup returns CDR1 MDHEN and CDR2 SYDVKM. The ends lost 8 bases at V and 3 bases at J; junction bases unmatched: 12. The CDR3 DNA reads TGTGCCAGCGGCCCGGGACAGGCAACCTACTACGAGCAGTACTTC. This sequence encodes CASGPGQATYYEQYF.

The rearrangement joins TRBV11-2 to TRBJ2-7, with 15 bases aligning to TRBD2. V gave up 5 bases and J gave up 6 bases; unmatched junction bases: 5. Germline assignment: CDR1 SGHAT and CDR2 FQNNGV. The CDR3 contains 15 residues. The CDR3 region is CASSHWTSGGGEQYF. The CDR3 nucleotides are TGTGCCAGCAGCCACTGGACTAGCGGGGGGGGCGAGCAGTACTTC.

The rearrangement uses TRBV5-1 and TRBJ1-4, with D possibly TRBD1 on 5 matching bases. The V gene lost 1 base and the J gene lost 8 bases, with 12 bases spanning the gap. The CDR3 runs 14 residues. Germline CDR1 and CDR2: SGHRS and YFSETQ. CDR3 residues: CASSLFARDEKLFF. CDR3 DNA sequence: TGCGCCAGCAGCTTGTTCGCGCGGGACGAAAAACTGTTTTTT.

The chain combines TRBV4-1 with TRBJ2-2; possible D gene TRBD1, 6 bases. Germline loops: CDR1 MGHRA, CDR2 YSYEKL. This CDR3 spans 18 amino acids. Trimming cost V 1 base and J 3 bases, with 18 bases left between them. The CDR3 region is CASSQGLTWTVDTGELFF. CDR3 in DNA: TGCGCCAGCAGCCAAGGGTTGACCTGGACAGTAGACACCGGGGAGCTGTTTTTT.

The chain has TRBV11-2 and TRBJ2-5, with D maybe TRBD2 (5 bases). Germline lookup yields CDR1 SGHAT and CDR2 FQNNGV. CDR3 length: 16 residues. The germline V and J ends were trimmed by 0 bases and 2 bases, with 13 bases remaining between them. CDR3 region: CASSLDYGVEQETQYF. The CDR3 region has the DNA TGTGCCAGCAGCTTAGATTACGGGGTGGAACAAGAGACCCAGTACTTC. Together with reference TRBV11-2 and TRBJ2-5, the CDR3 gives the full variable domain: EAGVAQSPRYKIIEKRQSVAFWCNPISGHATLYWYQQILGQGPKLLIQFQNNGVVDDSQLPKDRFSAERLKGVDSTLKIQPAKLEDSAVYLCASSLDYGVEQETQYFGPGTRLLVL.

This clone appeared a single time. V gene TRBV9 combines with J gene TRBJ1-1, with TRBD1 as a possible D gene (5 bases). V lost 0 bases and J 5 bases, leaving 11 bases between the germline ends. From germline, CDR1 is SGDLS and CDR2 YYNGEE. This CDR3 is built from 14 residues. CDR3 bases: TGTGCCAGCAGCGTAGGGGACGGGTGGACTGAAGCTTTCTTT. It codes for CASSVGDGWTEAFF.

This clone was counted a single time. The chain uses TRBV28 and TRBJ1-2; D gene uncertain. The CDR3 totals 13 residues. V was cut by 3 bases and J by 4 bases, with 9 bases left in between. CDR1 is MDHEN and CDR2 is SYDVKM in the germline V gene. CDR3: CASSLSTFYGYTF. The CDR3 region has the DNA TGTGCCAGCAGTTTGAGTACCTTCTATGGCTACACCTTC.